This T cell receptor (beta chain) derives from a study of CD8+ T cells in alopecia areata. Points from the study as a whole: Higher clonality than in normal scalp was seen in lesional scalp, especially alopecia totalis/universalis.

The sample holds a few counts of this clone. What it binds is unknown. The study team obtained lesional scalp punch biopsies and peripheral blood from alopecia areata patients. Researchers picked out CD4+ and CD8+ T cells from PBMCs by sorting. After isolation, RNA underwent reverse transcription to generate cDNA as the sequencing template. Sequenced by immunoSEQ multiplex PCR; TCRdb stores in-frame clones only, minus some. The table lists 100,000 to 130,000 clones, 45% to 60% of them singletons. This receptor was identified in a human donor with alopecia areata. The sequenced sample consisted of NKG2D-low CD8+ T cells sorted from blood.

As DNA, the CDR3 is TGCAGCGTTGAGTTTTATGATGGCTACACCTTC. It encodes CSVEFYDGYTF. The chain has TRBV29-1 and TRBJ1-2; D unclear. The ends were cut back, 3 bases at V and 6 bases at J, with 8 bases in the middle. The CDR3 is made up of 11 amino acids. Per germline, CDR1 SQVTM and CDR2 ANQGSEA. Full variable domain (remainder filled in from reference TRBV29-1 and TRBJ1-2): SAVISQKPSRDICQRGTSLTIQCQVDSQVTMMFWYRQQPGQSLTLIATANQGSEATYESGFVIDKFPISRPNLTFSTLTVSNMSPEDSSIYLCSVEFYDGYTFGSGTRLTVV.